Listed below are T cell receptor beta chains from one sample, sequenced in a study of blood T cell repertoires in COVID-19. Profiling relied on immunoSEQ multiplex PCR, and the TCRdb table lists in-frame clones only, not all of them. The sample holds approximately 250,000 clones, approximately 90% seen once. Sequences were obtained from PBMCs or T cells enriched from blood (not recorded which). The receptors shown here come from a woman in her twenties or thirties with acute COVID-19. Each CDR3 is given with its conserved first and last residue. The order of the fields is clone size, D gene, V gene, J gene, CDR3 DNA, CDR3 protein. A D gene is named only where the DNA matches it firmly. Clone size is shown for a subset of rows, as once, few, many or a class of expanded clone.

size: -
D: TRBD2
V: TRBV7-2
J: TRBJ2-7
DNA: TGTGCCAGCAGCTTAGGAGCGGGAGTTGGGACCTACGAGCAGTACTTC
CDR3: CASSLGAGVGTYEQYF

size: -
D: TRBD2
V: TRBV11-3
J: TRBJ2-1
DNA: TGTGCCAGCAGCCCCACTAGCGGCGGAGGGAATGAGCAGTTCTTC
CDR3: CASSPTSGGGNEQFF

size: -
D: TRBD2
V: TRBV4-1
J: TRBJ2-1
DNA: TGCGCCAGCAGCCATCCCCTAGCGGCCCTCCTGGGCAATGAGCAGTTCTTC
CDR3: CASSHPLAALLGNEQFF

size: -
D: TRBD2
V: TRBV19
J: TRBJ2-7
DNA: TGTGCCAGTAGCGATACTAGGACTAGCGGAGACGAGCAGTACTTC
CDR3: CASSDTRTSGDEQYF

size: -
D: -
V: TRBV7-9
J: TRBJ1-4
DNA: TGTGCCAGCAGCTTAAGGCCACAGGGCCGACTGTTTTTT
CDR3: CASSLRPQGRLFF

size: -
D: -
V: TRBV28
J: TRBJ2-3
DNA: TGTGCCAGCGGAGGGGTGGGGTTCACAGATACGCAGTATTTT
CDR3: CASGGVGFTDTQYF

size: -
D: TRBD1
V: TRBV4-1
J: TRBJ1-5
DNA: TGCGCCAGCAGTCTAGACAGGGGGATAGGGGCCCAGCATTTT
CDR3: CASSLDRGIGAQHF

size: -
D: TRBD2
V: TRBV19
J: TRBJ2-2
DNA: TGTGCCAGTAGTATCCTCGGCGGGAGTAACACCGGGGAGCTGTTTTTT
CDR3: CASSILGGSNTGELFF

size: -
D: -
V: TRBV5-1
J: TRBJ2-2
DNA: TGCGCCAGCAGCTTGGAGGCAGGGTCAACCGGGGAGCTGTTTTTT
CDR3: CASSLEAGSTGELFF

size: few
D: -
V: TRBV14
J: TRBJ2-4
DNA: TGTGCCAGCAGCCAAGTGGGGTCCGGGGGAGCCAAAAACATTCAGTACTTC
CDR3: CASSQVGSGGAKNIQYF

size: once
D: TRBD2
V: TRBV11-1
J: TRBJ2-7
DNA: TGTGCCAGCAGCTTAGCGGGACTAGCGGACGAGCAGTACTTC
CDR3: CASSLAGLADEQYF

size: once
D: TRBD1
V: TRBV19
J: TRBJ1-5
DNA: TGTGCCAGTAGCTACAGGGGGACTAGCAATCAGCCCCAGCATTTT
CDR3: CASSYRGTSNQPQHF

size: -
D: -
V: TRBV24-1
J: TRBJ2-1
DNA: TGTGCCACCAGTGATGCGGGGACAGCATACTACAATGAGCAGTTCTTC
CDR3: CATSDAGTAYYNEQFF

size: -
D: -
V: TRBV5-4
J: TRBJ2-7
DNA: TGTGCCAGCAGCTTCCCAGGCCTCCCTATGTACGAGCAGTACTTC
CDR3: CASSFPGLPMYEQYF

size: -
D: TRBD1
V: TRBV27
J: TRBJ2-1
DNA: TGTGCCAGCAGTTTGGGGACAGACTCCTACAATGAGCAGTTCTTC
CDR3: CASSLGTDSYNEQFF

size: -
D: TRBD1
V: TRBV7-3
J: TRBJ1-1
DNA: TGTGCCAGCCGGGGACAGCCAAACACTGAAGCTTTCTTT
CDR3: CASRGQPNTEAFF

size: few
D: -
V: TRBV27
J: TRBJ2-7
DNA: TGTGCCAGCAAATGGGACATACGAAACTACGAGCAGTACTTC
CDR3: CASKWDIRNYEQYF

size: -
D: -
V: TRBV7-9
J: TRBJ2-7
DNA: TGTGCCAGCAGCTCGGGTTCCGGGATACCCTACGAGCAGTACTTC
CDR3: CASSSGSGIPYEQYF

size: -
D: -
V: TRBV15
J: TRBJ1-3
DNA: TGTGCCACCAGCAGGGCGGTATGGGTCTCTGGAAACACCATATATTTT
CDR3: CATSRAVWVSGNTIYF

size: -
D: TRBD2
V: TRBV27
J: TRBJ2-7
DNA: TGTGCCAGCAGCTACCTGGCCGGGACTAGCGGGAGGGCCGCCTACGAGCAGTACTTC
CDR3: CASSYLAGTSGRAAYEQYF

size: -
D: TRBD1
V: TRBV19
J: TRBJ1-3
DNA: TGTGCCAGTAGTACCCGACAGGGGATGGCTGGAAACACCATATATTTT
CDR3: CASSTRQGMAGNTIYF

size: -
D: TRBD1
V: TRBV11-2
J: TRBJ1-1
DNA: TGTGCCAGCATGCTGGGACAGAGGAGCACTGAAGCTTTCTTT
CDR3: CASMLGQRSTEAFF

size: -
D: -
V: TRBV5-8
J: TRBJ1-1
DNA: TGTGCCAGCAGCTTGGAGGGGATGAACACTGAAGCTTTCTTT
CDR3: CASSLEGMNTEAFF

size: -
D: TRBD1
V: TRBV5-1
J: TRBJ2-5
DNA: TGCGCCAGCAGCTGGGGGACAGGGCAAGAGACCCAGTACTTC
CDR3: CASSWGTGQETQYF

size: -
D: -
V: TRBV5-5
J: TRBJ1-3
DNA: TGTGCCAGCAGCCCAGGGACTGTAATTGACCTTAGCTCTGGAAACACCATATATTTT
CDR3: CASSPGTVIDLSSGNTIYF

size: -
D: TRBD2
V: TRBV3-1/TRBV3-2
J: TRBJ2-5
DNA: TGTGCCAGCAGCCAATTTGAGCTAGCGGCACAAGAGACCCAGTACTTC
CDR3: CASSQFELAAQETQYF

size: -
D: TRBD1
V: TRBV7-8
J: TRBJ1-4
DNA: TGTGCCAGCAGCTTAGGGACAGGGCGCGAAAAACTGTTTTTT
CDR3: CASSLGTGREKLFF

size: once
D: -
V: TRBV28
J: TRBJ2-2
DNA: TGTGCCAGCAGTTGGGAGGCGAACACCGGGGAGCTGTTTTTT
CDR3: CASSWEANTGELFF